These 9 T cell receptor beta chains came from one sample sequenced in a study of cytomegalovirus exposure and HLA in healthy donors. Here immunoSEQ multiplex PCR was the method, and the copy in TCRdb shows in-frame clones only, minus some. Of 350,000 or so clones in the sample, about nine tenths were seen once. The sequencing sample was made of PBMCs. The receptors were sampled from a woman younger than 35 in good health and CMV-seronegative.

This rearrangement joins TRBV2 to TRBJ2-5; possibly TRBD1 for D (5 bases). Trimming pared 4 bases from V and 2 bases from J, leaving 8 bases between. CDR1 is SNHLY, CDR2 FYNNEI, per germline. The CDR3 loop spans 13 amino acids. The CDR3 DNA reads TGTGCCAGCAGTGTCGACAGACAAGAGACCCAGTACTTC. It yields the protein CASSVDRQETQYF. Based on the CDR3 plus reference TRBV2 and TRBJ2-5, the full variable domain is EPEVTQTPSHQVTQMGQEVILRCVPISNHLYFYWYRQILGQKVEFLVSFYNNEISEKSEIFDDQFSVERPDGSNFTLKIRSTKLEDSAMYFCASSVDRQETQYFGPGTRLLVL.

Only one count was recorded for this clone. The CDR3 region has the DNA TGTGCCAGCAGCCTGGGACTAGCCCACAATGAGCAGTTCTTC. Protein sequence: CASSLGLAHNEQFF. This chain connects TRBV7-3 to TRBJ2-1; 9 bases map to TRBD2. Germline V lookup: CDR1 SGHTA, CDR2 FQGTGA. CDR3 size: 14 residues. The J segment lost 5 bases and the V segment lost 5 bases, leaving 4 bases of the junction unmatched. The whole variable domain, filled in from reference TRBV7-3 and TRBJ2-1, reads GAGVSQTPSNKVTEKGKYVELRCDPISGHTALYWYRQSLGQGPEFLIYFQGTGAADDSGLPNDRFFAVRPEGSVSTLKIQRTERGDSAVYLCASSLGLAHNEQFFGPGTRLTVL.

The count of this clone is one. The CDR3 region is CASQGQAPSSGNTIYF. CDR3 nucleotides: TGTGCCAGCCAGGGACAGGCTCCATCCTCTGGAAACACCATATATTTT. The chain uses TRBV9 and TRBJ1-3, with TRBD1 matching 8 bases. V was clipped by 7 bases and J by 0 bases; unmatched bases: 9. The germline V gene has CDR1 SGDLS and CDR2 YYNGEE. The length of the CDR3 is 16 residues.

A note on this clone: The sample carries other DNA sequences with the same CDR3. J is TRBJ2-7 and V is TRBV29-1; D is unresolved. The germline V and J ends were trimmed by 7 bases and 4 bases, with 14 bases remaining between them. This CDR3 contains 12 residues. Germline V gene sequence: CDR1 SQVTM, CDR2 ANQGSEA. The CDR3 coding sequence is TGCAGCGCATATCTAGATCGGTACGAGCAGTACTTC. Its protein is CSAYLDRYEQYF.

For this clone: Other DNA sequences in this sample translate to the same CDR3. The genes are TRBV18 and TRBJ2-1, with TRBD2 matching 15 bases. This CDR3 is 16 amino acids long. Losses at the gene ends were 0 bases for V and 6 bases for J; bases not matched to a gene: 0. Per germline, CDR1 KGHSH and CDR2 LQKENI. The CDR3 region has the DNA TGTGCCAGCTCACCACCGGGACTAGCGGGAGGCAATGAGCAGTTCTTC. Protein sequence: CASSPPGLAGGNEQFF.

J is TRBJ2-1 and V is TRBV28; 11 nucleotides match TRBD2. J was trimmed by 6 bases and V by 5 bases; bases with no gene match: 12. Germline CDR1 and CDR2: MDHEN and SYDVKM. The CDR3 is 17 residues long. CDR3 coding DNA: TGTGCCAGCAGTCCTCTACCTGGGACTAGCGGTATCAATGAGCAGTTCTTC. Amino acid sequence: CASSPLPGTSGINEQFF.

CDR3 DNA sequence: TGTGCCAGCAGCCCCCGAAGGCTAGCGGGAGGGCCTAACGACATTCAGTACTTC. The encoded protein is CASSPRRLAGGPNDIQYF. The rearrangement joins TRBV7-9 to TRBJ2-4, with 12 bases matching TRBD2. CDR1 and CDR2 (germline): SEHNR, FQNEAQ (reference sequence). Unmatched junction bases numbered 16, after V lost 5 bases and J lost 8 bases. The CDR3 has 18 residues.

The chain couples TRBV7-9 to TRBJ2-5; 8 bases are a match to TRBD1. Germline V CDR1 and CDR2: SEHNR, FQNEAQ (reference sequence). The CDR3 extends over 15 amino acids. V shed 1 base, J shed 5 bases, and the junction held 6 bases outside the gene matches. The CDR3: CASSLDQGARETQYF. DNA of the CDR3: TGTGCCAGCAGCTTAGACCAGGGGGCCCGTGAGACCCAGTACTTC.

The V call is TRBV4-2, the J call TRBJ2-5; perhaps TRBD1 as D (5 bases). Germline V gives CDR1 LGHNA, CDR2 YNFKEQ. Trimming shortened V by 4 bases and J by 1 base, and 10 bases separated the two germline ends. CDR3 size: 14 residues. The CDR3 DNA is TGTGCCAGCAGCCCCTCGACAGCCCAAGAGACCCAGTACTTC. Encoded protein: CASSPSTAQETQYF.